What follows are 21 T cell receptor beta chains derived from one specimen sequenced in a study of cytomegalovirus exposure and HLA in healthy donors. It was with 60 Vbeta and 13 Jbeta primers that the PCR ran. The table came from immunoSEQ multiplex PCR; TCRdb's copy has only in-frame clones and leaves some out. The data show 140,000 to 150,000 clones, with 84% seen just once and 2% to 3% held by the top ten. The sequencing sample was made of PBMCs. Every receptor here comes from a boy younger than 10 in good health and CMV-seronegative.

This chain links TRBV7-2 with TRBJ2-2; maybe TRBD2 (5 bases). V was pared by 5 bases and J by 5 bases, with 9 bases between. The CDR3 totals 13 residues. Germline V gives CDR1 SGHTA, CDR2 FQGNSA. As DNA, the CDR3 is TGTGCCAGCAGCAACATAGCGACCGGGGAGCTGTTTTTT. It yields the protein CASSNIATGELFF.

The rearrangement joins TRBV19 to TRBJ1-5, with a weak D call TRBD1 (5 bases). Trimming shortened V by 7 bases and J by 0 bases, and 13 bases separated the two germline ends. The CDR3 has 15 amino acids. Germline CDR1 LNHDA, CDR2 SQIVND (reference sequence). CDR3 amino acids: CASKGGAYSNQPQHF. In DNA form, the CDR3 reads TGTGCCAGTAAGGGAGGGGCCTATAGCAATCAGCCCCAGCATTTT.

V is TRBV11-3 and J is TRBJ1-1; D is ambiguous. CDR1 and CDR2 (germline): SGHNT, YENEEA. The CDR3 contains 11 residues. V was shortened by 2 bases and J by 5 bases, with 3 bases between the two germline ends. The CDR3 region is CASSLRTEAFF. The CDR3 nucleotides read TGTGCCAGCAGCTTACGGACTGAAGCTTTCTTT.

The chain joins TRBV5-1 to TRBJ1-2, with 7 nucleotides matching TRBD1. CDR1 and CDR2 from the germline V gene are SGHRS and YFSETQ. The CDR3 is made up of 14 amino acids. V shed 2 bases, J shed 4 bases, and the junction held 5 bases outside the gene matches. The CDR3 region is CASSFGTETYGYTF. The CDR3 nucleotides read TGCGCCAGCAGCTTTGGGACAGAGACCTATGGCTACACCTTC. The variable domain in full, with the rest retrieved from reference TRBV5-1 and TRBJ1-2, is KAGVTQTPRYLIKTRGQQVTLSCSPISGHRSVSWYQQTPGQGLQFLFEYFSETQRNKGNFPGRFSGRQFSNSRSEMNVSTLELGDSALYLCASSFGTETYGYTFGSGTRLTVV.

The chain joins TRBV2 to TRBJ2-1, with D perhaps matching TRBD1 (5 bases). This CDR3 region has 13 residues. Per germline, CDR1 SNHLY and CDR2 FYNNEI. V lost 7 bases, J lost 12 bases, and 19 bases lay in between. Here the CDR3 DNA reads TGTGCCAGCACCCGCCAGGGAATGGACGTGCAGTTCTTC. Translating gives CASTRQGMDVQFF. Using reference TRBV2 and TRBJ2-1 for the parts outside the CDR3, the full variable domain is EPEVTQTPSHQVTQMGQEVILRCVPISNHLYFYWYRQILGQKVEFLVSFYNNEISEKSEIFDDQFSVERPDGSNFTLKIRSTKLEDSAMYFCASTRQGMDVQFFGPGTRLTVL.

A few counts support this clone. This chain joins TRBV15 and TRBJ2-2; 16 bases fit TRBD2. V gave up 2 bases and J gave up 5 bases; unmatched junction bases: 11. The CDR3 extends over 20 amino acids. The germline gives CDR1 LNHNV, CDR2 YYDKDF (reference sequence). CDR3 in DNA: TGTGCCACCAGCAGAACTCCGGGACTAGCGGGGGGGCAGGATACCGGGGAGCTGTTTTTT. It specifies CATSRTPGLAGGQDTGELFF. Looking up the rest from reference TRBV15 and TRBJ2-2 gives the full variable domain: DAMVIQNPRYQVTQFGKPVTLSCSQTLNHNVMYWYQQKSSQAPKLLFHYYDKDFNNEADTPDNFQSRRPNTSFCFLDIRSPGLGDTAMYLCATSRTPGLAGGQDTGELFFGEGSRLTVL.

The J gene is TRBJ2-7, the V gene TRBV6-1; D ambiguous. V gave up 2 bases and J gave up 2 bases, with 10 bases separating them. This CDR3 has 14 residues. Germline lookup yields CDR1 MNHNS and CDR2 SASEGT. DNA of the CDR3: TGTGCCAGCAGTGAACGTCCGGAGACCTACGAGCAGTACTTC. Residues: CASSERPETYEQYF.

V is TRBV7-2 and J is TRBJ2-1; a weak D match, TRBD2 (5 bases). Germline loops: CDR1 SGHTA, CDR2 FQGNSA. V shed 4 bases and J shed 0 bases, with 10 bases lying between them. CDR3 length equals 15 residues. The CDR3 nucleotides are TGTGCCAGCAGCTCGGACTTATACTCCTACAATGAGCAGTTCTTC. This sequence encodes CASSSDLYSYNEQFF.

The chain recombines TRBV6-5 with TRBJ1-2; the D is unclear. This CDR3 spans 13 amino acids. Trimming removed 5 bases from V and 4 bases from J, with 11 bases in between. CDR1 is MNHEY, CDR2 SVGAGI, per germline. CDR3 loop: CASSRGAAYGYTF. CDR3 coding DNA: TGTGCCAGCAGTCGGGGAGCGGCCTATGGCTACACCTTC.

The rearrangement links TRBV11-3 to TRBJ2-4; the match to TRBD1 covers 7 bases. The CDR3 length is 13 residues. V trimming: 5 bases; J trimming: 4 bases; junction bases outside the gene matches: 2. Germline CDR1 is SGHNT and CDR2 is YENEEA. The CDR3 sequence is CASSQTGKNIQYF. CDR3 nucleotides: TGTGCCAGCAGCCAGACAGGGAAAAACATTCAGTACTTC.

The V call is TRBV19, the J call TRBJ1-2; TRBD1 might be the D (5 bases). Germline CDR1 and CDR2: LNHDA and SQIVND (reference sequence). This CDR3 spans 12 amino acids. With 10 bases removed from V and 1 base from J, the gap between germline ends came to 10 bases. As DNA, the CDR3 is TGTGCCACCGGGACTTTTAACTATGGCTACACCTTC. This codes for CATGTFNYGYTF.

This clone was observed a few times. The chain employs TRBV19 and TRBJ2-1, with TRBD2 matching 8 bases. The CDR3 has 15 residues. V lost 5 bases, J lost 0 bases, and 3 bases stayed unmatched. Germline V gives CDR1 LNHDA, CDR2 SQIVND (reference sequence). CDR3: CASSPSGSSYNEQFF. The CDR3 DNA reads TGTGCCAGTAGTCCGAGCGGGAGCTCCTACAATGAGCAGTTCTTC.

This rearrangement joins TRBV7-9 to TRBJ2-2, with D possibly being TRBD1 (5 bases). The CDR3 is 15 amino acids. Between the trimmed V and J ends, which lost 2 bases and 7 bases, there was a span of 14 bases. The germline V gene encodes CDR1 SEHNR and CDR2 FQNEAQ (reference sequence). The CDR3 DNA is TGTGCCAGCAGCTTAACCCAGGGTTATCTCGGGGAGCTGTTTTTT. Its protein product is CASSLTQGYLGELFF.

This clone showed up just once. The rearrangement joins TRBV12-5 to TRBJ2-1; 13 nucleotides align to TRBD2. This CDR3 spans 14 amino acids. CDR1 and CDR2 (germline): LGHNT, FRNRAP. V was pared by 5 bases and J by 9 bases, with 4 bases of the junction left unmatched. CDR3 DNA sequence: TGTGCTAGTGGTCCATGGACTAGCGGGAGTGAGCAGTTCTTC. Translation gives CASGPWTSGSEQFF. Full variable domain (missing parts from reference TRBV12-5 and TRBJ2-1): DARVTQTPRHKVTEMGQEVTMRCQPILGHNTVFWYRQTMMQGLELLAYFRNRAPLDDSGMPKDRFSAEMPDATLATLKIQPSEPRDSAVYFCASGPWTSGSEQFFGPGTRLTVL.

The chain employs TRBV5-8 and TRBJ2-5, with a weak D call TRBD1 (6 bases). The CDR3 length is 16 residues. Germline V gene lookup returns CDR1 SGHTS and CDR2 YDEGEE. Trimming took 3 bases from V and 5 from J, leaving 20 bases between them. In DNA form, the CDR3 reads TGTGCCAGCAGCTCTCCCCCTTACAGGGTTCGGGAGACCCAGTACTTC. It yields the protein CASSSPPYRVRETQYF. Drawing the rest from reference TRBV5-8 and TRBJ2-5, the complete variable domain is EAGVTQSPTHLIKTRGQQATLRCSPISGHTSVYWYQQALGLGLQFLLWYDEGEERNRGNFPPRFSGRQFPNYSSELNVNALELEDSALYLCASSSPPYRVRETQYFGPGTRLLVL.

V gene TRBV4-1 combines with J gene TRBJ1-1; 8 bases are shared with TRBD1. V was pared by 6 bases and J by 4 bases, with 4 bases of the junction left unmatched. The germline CDR1 and CDR2 sequences are MGHRA and YSYEKL. The CDR3 is made up of 13 amino acids. CDR3 nucleotide sequence: TGCGCCAGCAGACCAACAGGGGGCACTGAAGCTTTCTTT. It specifies CASRPTGGTEAFF.

This chain links TRBV7-2 with TRBJ2-7; TRBD2 might be the D (6 bases). Germline lookup yields CDR1 SGHTA and CDR2 FQGNSA. This CDR3 spans 15 amino acids. V dropped 1 base and J dropped 7 bases, with 17 bases sitting between them. CDR3 in DNA: TGTGCCAGCAGCTTAGATGGGACTGGGCCTATAGAGCAGTACTTC. The encoded protein is CASSLDGTGPIEQYF. Combining the CDR3 with reference TRBV7-2 and TRBJ2-7 gives the whole variable domain GAGVSQSPSNKVTEKGKDVELRCDPISGHTALYWYRQSLGQGLEFLIYFQGNSAPDKSGLPSDRFSAERTGGSVSTLTIQRTQQEDSAVYLCASSLDGTGPIEQYFGPGTRLTVT.

About this clone itself: The same CDR3 arises from other DNA sequences in this sample as well. The rearrangement joins TRBV11-2 to TRBJ1-2; TRBD1 agrees at 7 bases. The CDR3 totals 16 residues. The V gene end was trimmed by 5 bases and the J gene end by 4 bases; junction bases not matched to a gene: 13. CDR1 is SGHAT and CDR2 is FQNNGV in the germline V gene. The chain's CDR3 is CASSRIDRAEIYGYTF. The CDR3 DNA reads as TGTGCCAGCAGCCGGATCGACAGGGCCGAAATCTATGGCTACACCTTC.

The chain is built from TRBV6-1 and TRBJ1-1; 11 positions match TRBD1. CDR3 length equals 14 residues. Germline CDR1 reads MNHNS; CDR2 reads SASEGT. After removal of 4 bases from V and 4 bases from J, the junction contained 2 bases not matched to a gene. The CDR3 sequence: CASSAGTGGTEAFF. The CDR3 coding sequence is TGTGCCAGCAGTGCAGGGACAGGGGGCACTGAAGCTTTCTTT.

V and J are TRBV28 and TRBJ1-5; no clear D. The V and J ends lost 3 bases and 5 bases respectively, with 11 bases between them. The CDR3 runs 14 residues. Germline lookup yields CDR1 MDHEN and CDR2 SYDVKM. The CDR3 loop is CASSFSGEDQPQHF. The DNA of the CDR3 is TGTGCCAGCAGTTTTTCGGGAGAGGATCAGCCCCAGCATTTT.

V and J are TRBV12-5 and TRBJ1-5, with 8 bases aligning to TRBD1. The V gene's germline CDR1 is LGHNT and CDR2 FRNRAP. This CDR3 comprises 15 residues. The V and J ends lost 3 bases and 10 bases, in that order; junction bases with no gene match: 11. This CDR3 is CASGLGTGQDSPQHF. CDR3 DNA: TGTGCTAGTGGTTTAGGGACAGGTCAAGACTCACCCCAGCATTTT. The variable domain in full, with the rest retrieved from reference TRBV12-5 and TRBJ1-5, is DARVTQTPRHKVTEMGQEVTMRCQPILGHNTVFWYRQTMMQGLELLAYFRNRAPLDDSGMPKDRFSAEMPDATLATLKIQPSEPRDSAVYFCASGLGTGQDSPQHFGDGTRLSIL.